Shown below are 22 T cell receptor beta chains from a single sample sequenced in a study of T cells in Graves' hyperthyroidism and ophthalmopathy. Template material for amplifying TCR beta CDR3 regions consisted of RNA transcripts. The HTBI primer set drove a first-round RT-PCR of the TCR CDR3. TCRdb fed the multiplex PCR reads into MiXCR, producing one record per CDR3 protein. The sample holds hundreds of thousands of distinct CDR3 sequences; under 15% are singletons and the top ten take around 9.2%. Sequencing was performed on blood. The receptors shown here come from a young woman with Graves' hyperthyroidism.

This clonotype was recorded at least ten times. The chain is built from TRBV16 and TRBJ1-2, with D possibly TRBD1 on 5 matching bases. V lost 4 bases to trimming and J lost 4 bases, with 22 bases between them. This CDR3 spans 17 amino acids. Germline lookup yields CDR1 KGHSY and CDR2 FQNENV. The CDR3 coding sequence is TGTGCCAGCAGCCTAACCCGGGCGGGGGATCCCCTCTATGGCTACACCTTC. This translates into CASSLTRAGDPLYGYTF.

This clonotype is a singleton in its sample. This may come from a read error, since a much larger clone is one base off. The rearrangement joins TRBV5-1 to TRBJ2-1; D not resolved. Per the germline V gene, CDR1 is SGHRS and CDR2 is YFSETQ. The CDR3 has 12 amino acids. CDR3 nucleotide sequence: TGCACCAGCAGCTTCCAACAAAATGAGCAGTTCTTC. Translating gives CTSSFQQNEQFF.

This clonotype was found a few times. The V gene is TRBV3-1, the J gene TRBJ2-5, with D perhaps being TRBD1 or TRBD2 (6 bases each). Trimming removed 3 bases at V and 4 bases at J, with 15 bases between. This CDR3 is 15 amino acids long. Germline-derived CDR1 and CDR2 are LGHDT and YNNKEL (reference sequence). CDR3 loop: CASSQRRGPGETQYF. CDR3 nucleotide sequence: TGTGCCAGCAGCCAGCGACGGGGGCCAGGAGAGACCCAGTACTTC.

This clonotype was picked up many times. The chain carries TRBV20-1 and TRBJ1-6, with TRBD1 as a possible D gene (5 bases). The CDR3 has 15 amino acids. V shed 1 base and J shed 7 bases, with 14 bases lying between them. Germline V lookup: CDR1 DFQATT, CDR2 SNEGSKA (reference sequence). The CDR3 sequence: CSARGEPGPNSPLHF. CDR3 DNA: TGCAGTGCTAGAGGGGAACCGGGACCCAATTCACCCCTCCACTTT.

This clonotype came up a few times. A clone one base away is much larger, so this may be a read error. Here the CDR3 omits its conserved ending phenylalanine or tryptophan, so a read error is the likely source. J is TRBJ2-7 and V is TRBV28; D unclear. Looked up from germline, CDR1 is MDHEN and CDR2 is SYDVKM. This CDR3 is built from 12 residues. The V end was cut by 3 bases, the J end by 6 bases, with 9 bases between. The CDR3 spells CASSFPTTEQYL. CDR3 DNA: TGTGCCAGCAGTTTCCCCACAACCGAGCAGTACCTC.

There are many counts of this clonotype. V is TRBV3-1 and J is TRBJ1-1; the D is unclear. V was pared by 1 base and J by 0 bases, with 6 bases between. There are 14 residues in the CDR3. Germline V gene data show CDR1 as LGHDT and CDR2 as YNNKEL (reference sequence). In DNA form, the CDR3 reads TGTGCCAGCAGCCAAGGTCAAGTGAACACTGAAGCTTTCTTT. It encodes CASSQGQVNTEAFF.

This clonotype has a count of ten or more. This sequence joins TRBV9 and TRBJ1-6; TRBD1 matches 7 bases. This CDR3 region has 16 residues. V was pared by 0 bases and J by 3 bases, with 3 bases of the junction left unmatched. Germline V CDR1 and CDR2: SGDLS, YYNGEE. The CDR3 sequence: CASSVDGTDYNSPLHF. The CDR3 DNA reads as TGTGCCAGCAGCGTAGATGGGACAGACTATAATTCACCCCTCCACTTT.

This clonotype showed up just a few times. The chain links TRBV20-1 to TRBJ2-6, with D unclear. Germline assignment: CDR1 DFQATT and CDR2 SNEGSKA (reference sequence). This CDR3 is built from 14 residues. V was pared by 5 bases and J by 1 base, with 9 bases between. The CDR3 here is CSAAETSGANVLTF. The CDR3 DNA reads as TGCAGTGCTGCAGAGACTTCTGGGGCCAACGTCCTGACTTTC.

Of note for this clonotype: Being one base from a much bigger clone, this may be a read error. This rearrangement joins TRBV6-1 to TRBJ1-5; no definite D call. The CDR3 runs 14 residues. The germline V gene encodes CDR1 MNHNS and CDR2 SASEGT. CDR3 DNA sequence: TGTACCAGCAGTGAAGCGCTTCAGAATCAGCCCCAGCATTTT. Its translation: CTSSEALQNQPQHF.

This clonotype was picked up many times. The V and J genes are TRBV3-1 and TRBJ2-7; perhaps D is TRBD1 or TRBD2 (5 bases each). Per germline, CDR1 LGHDT and CDR2 YNNKEL (reference sequence). This CDR3 is built from 15 residues. V gave up 2 bases and J gave up 4 bases, with 15 bases separating them. The CDR3 here is CASSQTGRGAYEQYF. In DNA, the CDR3 is TGTGCCAGCAGCCAAACGGGACGGGGCGCGTACGAGCAGTACTTC.

This clonotype has ten or more counts. The chain couples TRBV28 to TRBJ1-1; maybe TRBD1 (5 bases). CDR1 MDHEN and CDR2 SYDVKM come from the germline V gene. V was pared by 9 bases and J by 4 bases, with 24 bases between. There are 16 residues in the CDR3. This chain's CDR3 is CASIQNRWGVGTEAFF. The CDR3 bases are TGTGCCAGTATTCAAAATAGGTGGGGGGTTGGCACTGAAGCTTTCTTT.

This clonotype was picked up many times. V is TRBV28 and J is TRBJ1-6, with a possible D match to TRBD1 (5 bases). Germline CDR1 reads MDHEN; CDR2 reads SYDVKM. Trimming shortened V by 5 bases and J by 6 bases, and 11 bases separated the two germline ends. This CDR3 region has 14 residues. The CDR3 nucleotides are TGTGCCAGCAGTGTCCCGGGGCCTAATTCACCCCTCCACTTT. This encodes CASSVPGPNSPLHF.

This clonotype was seen many times. J is TRBJ1-6 and V is TRBV11-2; D gene uncertain. V was clipped by 0 bases and J by 9 bases, with 6 bases between them. This CDR3 region has 13 residues. Germline V gene sequence: CDR1 SGHAT, CDR2 FQNNGV. The CDR3 region has the DNA TGTGCCAGCAGCTTAGATCGGCGTTCACCCCTCCACTTT. Residues: CASSLDRRSPLHF.

The chain combines TRBV29-1 with TRBJ1-2; D gene ambiguous. CDR3 length: 11 residues. Germline V gene sequence: CDR1 SQVTM, CDR2 ANQGSEA. V lost 6 bases, J lost 5 bases, and 10 bases lay in between. The CDR3 nucleotides are TGCAGCGTAGGCCCAGAATATGGCTACACCTTC. Its protein is CSVGPEYGYTF.

This clonotype has a count of ten or more. This chain links TRBV7-8 with TRBJ1-6; the D gene is possibly TRBD1 (6 bases). Deletions cut 5 bases from V and 7 bases from J, with 18 bases between. The germline gives CDR1 SGHVS, CDR2 FQNEAQ. The CDR3 is made up of 16 amino acids. CDR3 in DNA: TGTGCCAGCAGCGCTGGGCAGGGGATTAAGAATTCACCCCTCCACTTT. Translating gives CASSAGQGIKNSPLHF.

This clonotype was detected many times. The CDR3 loop is CASNNRDSPYEQYF. The CDR3 nucleotides are TGTGCCAGCAATAACCGGGACAGCCCCTACGAGCAGTACTTC. The chain employs TRBV6-1 and TRBJ2-7, with TRBD1 matching 7 bases. The V gene end was trimmed by 7 bases and the J gene end by 2 bases; junction bases not matched to a gene: 8. CDR1 is MNHNS and CDR2 is SASEGT in the germline V gene. The CDR3 is 14 residues long.

J is TRBJ2-1 and V is TRBV6-2 or TRBV6-3, with TRBD2 matching 8 bases. From germline, CDR1 is MNHEY and CDR2 SVGEGT. After removal of 6 bases from V and 4 bases from J, the junction contained 5 bases not matched to a gene. The CDR3 spans 14 residues. The CDR3 spells CASSRRGGYNEQFF. CDR3 DNA sequence: TGTGCCAGCAGCCGACGGGGGGGGTACAATGAGCAGTTCTTC.

There are many counts of this clonotype. The chain combines TRBV11-3 with TRBJ2-2; the D gene is possibly TRBD1 (5 bases). This CDR3 comprises 15 residues. The V gene lost 4 bases and the J gene lost 1 base, with 10 bases spanning the gap. CDR1 SGHNT and CDR2 YENEEA come from the germline V gene. The chain's CDR3 is CASSSRVGNTGELFF. CDR3 bases: TGTGCCAGCAGCTCCAGGGTGGGGAACACCGGGGAGCTGTTTTTT.

This clonotype was seen ten or more times. The chain combines TRBV13 with TRBJ1-2, with 9 bases identical to TRBD1. The CDR3 is 13 amino acids. Trimming removed 5 bases from V and 8 bases from J; junction bases left unmatched: 6. The germline V gene encodes CDR1 PRHDT and CDR2 FYEKMQ (reference sequence). The CDR3 here is CASSPQGAGGYTF. The CDR3 nucleotides read TGTGCCAGCAGCCCACAGGGGGCTGGGGGCTACACCTTC.

The chain is built from TRBV6-1 and TRBJ2-1, with D possibly being TRBD1 (6 bases). The germline V and J ends were trimmed by 6 bases and 1 base, with 10 bases remaining between them. The CDR3 covers 14 residues. CDR1 is MNHNS, CDR2 SASEGT, per germline. CDR3 region: CASSPGHSYNEQFF. The CDR3 DNA follows: TGTGCCAGCAGCCCGGGACATTCCTACAATGAGCAGTTCTTC.

This clonotype showed up many times. This sequence joins TRBV6-1 and TRBJ2-7, with D perhaps TRBD1 (6 bases). Germline V gives CDR1 MNHNS, CDR2 SASEGT. V lost 8 bases to trimming and J lost 5 bases, with 16 bases between them. The CDR3 contains 13 residues. The CDR3 coding sequence is TGTGCCAGCCTTAGAGACAGGACCAACGAGCAGTACTTC. It translates to CASLRDRTNEQYF.

This clonotype was seen at least ten times. The V and J genes are TRBV6-4 and TRBJ2-7, with unresolved D. This CDR3 has 13 amino acids. Trimming took off 7 bases at V and 5 bases at J, with 15 bases between the two ends. Germline V gives CDR1 MRHNA, CDR2 SNTAGT. For the CDR3, the DNA is TGTGCCAGCAAAAGGGAAGGTGAGGACGAGCAGTACTTC. This gives the protein CASKREGEDEQYF.